This T cell receptor (beta chain) was obtained from a study of blood T cell repertoires in COVID-19. Sequencing used immunoSEQ multiplex PCR; TCRdb keeps in-frame clones, though not all of them. There are 250,000 to 300,000 clones in the sample; 81% occur only once, and 2.5% to 3% lies in the top ten. The CDR3 totals 14 residues. V was trimmed by 1 base and J by 0 bases, leaving 5 bases between them. Germline assignment: CDR1 SGHTA and CDR2 FQGNSA. This clone has a single count. Sequenced material: peripheral blood. The chain combines TRBV7-2 with TRBJ2-3; the D is unclear. The TCR was taken from a woman in her sixties or seventies with active or convalescent COVID-19. The CDR3 region has the DNA TGTGCCAGCAGCTTAGGTTCTAGCACAGATACGCAGTATTTT. Its translation: CASSLGSSTDTQYF.